Presented here are 4 T cell receptor beta chains from one specimen sequenced in a study of blood T cell repertoires in COVID-19. Assay: immunoSEQ multiplex PCR; the TCRdb copy retains only in-frame clones and omits some. The data hold hundreds of thousands of clones, with approximately 89% observed a single time. Sequences were obtained from PBMCs or T cells enriched from blood (not recorded which). Receptors were obtained from a woman aged 35 to 49 who had recovered from COVID-19.

This clone was observed a single time. The chain carries TRBV4-1 and TRBJ1-5, with 7 bases aligning to TRBD1. The germline V gene has CDR1 MGHRA and CDR2 YSYEKL. With 0 bases clipped from V and 3 bases from J, the junction kept 5 bases outside the gene matches. The CDR3 consists of 16 residues. In nucleotides, the CDR3 is TGCGCCAGCAGCCAAGAGGAAGACAGGGTCAATCAGCCCCAGCATTTT. Its protein product is CASSQEEDRVNQPQHF.

As DNA, the CDR3 is TGTGCCAGCAGCGGACAGGGGGATCCCTACGAGCAGTACTTC. Translated, it gives CASSGQGDPYEQYF. The rearrangement links TRBV9 to TRBJ2-7, with TRBD1 matching over 9 bases. V shed 3 bases and J 2 bases; nucleotides not matched to a gene: 3. Looked up from germline, CDR1 is SGDLS and CDR2 is YYNGEE. The CDR3 extends over 14 amino acids. Using reference TRBV9 and TRBJ2-7 for the parts outside the CDR3, the full variable domain is DSGVTQTPKHLITATGQRVTLRCSPRSGDLSVYWYQQSLDQGLQFLIQYYNGEERAKGNILERFSAQQFPDLHSELNLSSLELGDSALYFCASSGQGDPYEQYFGPGTRLTVT.

V is TRBV18 and J is TRBJ2-6; 9 nucleotides agree with TRBD1. The junction had 8 bases not matched to a gene; V was cut back by 3 bases and J by 2 bases. Germline assignment: CDR1 KGHSH and CDR2 LQKENI. The length of the CDR3 is 18 residues. The DNA for the CDR3 is TGTGCCAGCTCACCCGGGCAACAGGGGGCGCCTGGGGCCAACGTCCTGACTTTC. Amino acids: CASSPGQQGAPGANVLTF. The whole variable domain, filled in from reference TRBV18 and TRBJ2-6, reads NAGVMQNPRHLVRRRGQEARLRCSPMKGHSHVYWYRQLPEEGLKFMVYLQKENIIDESGMPKERFSAEFPKEGPSILRIQQVVRGDSAAYFCASSPGQQGAPGANVLTFGAGSRLTVL.

The chain is built from TRBV21-1 and TRBJ2-3; TRBD2, the table's D call, was not compared with the DNA. TRBV21-1 is a documented pseudogene. CDR3 length: 14 amino acids. Written as DNA, the CDR3 is TGTGCCAGCAGTTTGACTAGCGGGCAGGGTACGCAGTATTTT. Its translation is CASSLTSGQGTQYF.